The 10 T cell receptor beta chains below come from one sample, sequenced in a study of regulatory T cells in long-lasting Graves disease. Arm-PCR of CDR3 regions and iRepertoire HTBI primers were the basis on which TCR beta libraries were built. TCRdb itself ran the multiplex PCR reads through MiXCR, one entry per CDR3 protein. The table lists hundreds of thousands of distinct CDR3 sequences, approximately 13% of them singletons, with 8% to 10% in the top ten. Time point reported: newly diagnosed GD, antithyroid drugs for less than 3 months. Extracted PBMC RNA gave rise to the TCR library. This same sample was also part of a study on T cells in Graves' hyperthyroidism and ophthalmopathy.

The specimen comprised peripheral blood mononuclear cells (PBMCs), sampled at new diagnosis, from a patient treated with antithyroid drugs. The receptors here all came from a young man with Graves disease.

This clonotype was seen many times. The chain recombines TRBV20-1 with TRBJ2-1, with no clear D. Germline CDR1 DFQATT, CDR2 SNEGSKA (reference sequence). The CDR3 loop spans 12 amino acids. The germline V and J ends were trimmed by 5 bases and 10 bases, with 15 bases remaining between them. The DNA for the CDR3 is TGCAGTGCTGGACCCCGTCTATGGGAGCAGTTCTTC. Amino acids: CSAGPRLWEQFF.

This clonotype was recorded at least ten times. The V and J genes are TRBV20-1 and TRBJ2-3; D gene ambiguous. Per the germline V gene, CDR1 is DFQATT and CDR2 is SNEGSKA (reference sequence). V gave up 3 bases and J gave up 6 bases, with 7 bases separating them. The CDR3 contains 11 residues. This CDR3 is CSASPRDTQYF. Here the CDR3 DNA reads TGCAGTGCTAGCCCTCGGGATACGCAGTATTTT.

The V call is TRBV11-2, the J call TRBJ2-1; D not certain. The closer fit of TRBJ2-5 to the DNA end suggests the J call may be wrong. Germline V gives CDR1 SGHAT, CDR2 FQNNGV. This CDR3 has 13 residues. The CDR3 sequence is CASRPLGKETQYF. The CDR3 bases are TGTGCCAGCCGCCCACTGGGGAAAGAGACCCAGTACTTC.

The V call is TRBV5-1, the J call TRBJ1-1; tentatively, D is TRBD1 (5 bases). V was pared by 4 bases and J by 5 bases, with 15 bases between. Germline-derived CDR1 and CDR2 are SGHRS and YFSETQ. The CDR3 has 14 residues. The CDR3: CASSPVGGRTEAFF. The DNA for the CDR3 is TGCGCCAGCAGCCCGGTCGGGGGGAGAACTGAAGCTTTCTTT.

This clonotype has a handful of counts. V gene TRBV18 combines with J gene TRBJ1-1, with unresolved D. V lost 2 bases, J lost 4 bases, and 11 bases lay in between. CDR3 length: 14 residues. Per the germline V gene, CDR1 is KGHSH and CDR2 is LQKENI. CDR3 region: CASSPGSSSTEAFF. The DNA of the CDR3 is TGTGCCAGCTCACCAGGGTCCAGCAGCACTGAAGCTTTCTTT.

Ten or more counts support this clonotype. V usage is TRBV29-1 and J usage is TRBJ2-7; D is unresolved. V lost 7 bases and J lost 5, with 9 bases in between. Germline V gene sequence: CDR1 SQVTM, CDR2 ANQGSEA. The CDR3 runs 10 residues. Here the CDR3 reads CSGSPDEQYF. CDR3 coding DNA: TGCAGCGGTAGCCCGGACGAGCAGTACTTC.

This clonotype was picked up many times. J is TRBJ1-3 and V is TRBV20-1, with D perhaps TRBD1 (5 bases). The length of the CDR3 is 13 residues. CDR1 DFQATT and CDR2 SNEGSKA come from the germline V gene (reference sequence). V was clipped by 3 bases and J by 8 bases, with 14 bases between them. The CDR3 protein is CSASAGFRDTIYF. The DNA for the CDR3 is TGCAGTGCTAGCGCAGGGTTTCGGGACACCATATATTTT.

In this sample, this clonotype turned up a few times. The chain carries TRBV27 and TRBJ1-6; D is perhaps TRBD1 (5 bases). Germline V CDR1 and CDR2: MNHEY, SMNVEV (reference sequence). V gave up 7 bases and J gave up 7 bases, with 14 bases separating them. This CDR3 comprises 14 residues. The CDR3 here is CASTPGTANSPLHF. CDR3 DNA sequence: TGTGCCAGCACCCCGGGGACGGCCAATTCACCCCTCCACTTT.

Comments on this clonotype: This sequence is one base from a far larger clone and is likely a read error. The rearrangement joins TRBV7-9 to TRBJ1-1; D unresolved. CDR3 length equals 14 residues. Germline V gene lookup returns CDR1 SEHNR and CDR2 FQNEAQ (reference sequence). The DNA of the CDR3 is TGTGCCAGCAGCTCCTCGGTGATGAACACTGAAGCTTCCTTT. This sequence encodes CASSSSVMNTEASF.

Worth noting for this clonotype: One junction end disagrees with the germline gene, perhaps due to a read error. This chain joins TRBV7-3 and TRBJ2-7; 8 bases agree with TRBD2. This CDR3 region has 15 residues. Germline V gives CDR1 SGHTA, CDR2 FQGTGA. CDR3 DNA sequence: TGTGCCAGCGGCTTAACTCCTGGGACTAGCTACGAGCAGTACTTC. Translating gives CASGLTPGTSYEQYF.